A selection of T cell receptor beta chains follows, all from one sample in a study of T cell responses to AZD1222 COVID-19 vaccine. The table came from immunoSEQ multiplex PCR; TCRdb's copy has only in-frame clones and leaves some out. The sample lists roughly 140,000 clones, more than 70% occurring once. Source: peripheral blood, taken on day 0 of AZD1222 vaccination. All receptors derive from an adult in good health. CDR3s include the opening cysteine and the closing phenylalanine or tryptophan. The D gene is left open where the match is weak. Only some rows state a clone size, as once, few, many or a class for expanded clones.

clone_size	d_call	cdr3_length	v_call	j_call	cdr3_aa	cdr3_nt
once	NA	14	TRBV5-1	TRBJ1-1	CASSLSWVNTEAFF	TGCGCCAGCAGCTTGTCTTGGGTGAACACTGAAGCTTTCTTT
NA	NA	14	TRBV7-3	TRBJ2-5	CASSLTGTRETQYF	TGTGCCAGCAGCTTAACTGGAACCCGGGAGACCCAGTACTTC
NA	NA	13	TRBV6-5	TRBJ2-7	CASSYGQWREQYF	TGTGCCAGCAGTTATGGCCAATGGAGGGAGCAGTACTTC
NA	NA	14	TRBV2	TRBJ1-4	CASSVNRLDEKLFF	TGTGCCAGCAGTGTTAACAGGTTGGATGAAAAACTGTTTTTT
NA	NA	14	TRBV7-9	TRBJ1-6	CASSPVGSNSPLHF	TGTGCCAGCAGCCCAGTGGGGAGCAATTCACCCCTCCACTTT
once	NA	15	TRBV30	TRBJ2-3	CAWSRGRVTADTQYF	TGTGCCTGGAGTAGAGGCAGGGTTACGGCGGATACGCAGTATTTT
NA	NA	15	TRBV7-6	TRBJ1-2	CASSWADGANYGYTF	TGTGCCAGCAGCTGGGCCGACGGAGCTAACTATGGCTACACCTTC
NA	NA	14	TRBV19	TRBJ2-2	CASSIGGAAGELFF	TGTGCCAGTAGTATAGGGGGGGCGGCCGGGGAGCTGTTTTTT
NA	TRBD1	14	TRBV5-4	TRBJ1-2	CASTATGGAGGYTF	TGTGCCAGCACCGCGACAGGGGGCGCAGGAGGCTACACCTTC
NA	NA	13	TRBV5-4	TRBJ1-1	CASSFLENTEAFF	TGTGCCAGCAGCTTCCTAGAGAACACTGAAGCTTTCTTT
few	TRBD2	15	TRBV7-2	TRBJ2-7	CASSPTSGRAIEQYF	TGTGCCAGCAGCCCGACTAGCGGGAGGGCCATCGAGCAGTACTTC
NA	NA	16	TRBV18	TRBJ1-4	CASSADLANGNEKLFF	TGTGCCAGCTCAGCCGATTTGGCAAATGGTAATGAAAAACTGTTTTTT
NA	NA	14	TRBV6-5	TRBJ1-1	CASSYSRGGTEAFF	TGTGCCAGCAGTTACTCGCGGGGGGGCACTGAAGCTTTCTTT
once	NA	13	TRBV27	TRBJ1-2	CASSPLGDYGYTF	TGTGCCAGCAGTCCCCTCGGGGATTATGGCTACACCTTC
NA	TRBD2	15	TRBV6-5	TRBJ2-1	CASKLGTSGYNEQFF	TGTGCCAGCAAGTTGGGGACTAGCGGTTACAATGAGCAGTTCTTC
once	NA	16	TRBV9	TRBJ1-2	CASSEVGDIRGYGYTF	TGTGCCAGCAGCGAGGTAGGGGACATCAGGGGCTATGGCTACACCTTC